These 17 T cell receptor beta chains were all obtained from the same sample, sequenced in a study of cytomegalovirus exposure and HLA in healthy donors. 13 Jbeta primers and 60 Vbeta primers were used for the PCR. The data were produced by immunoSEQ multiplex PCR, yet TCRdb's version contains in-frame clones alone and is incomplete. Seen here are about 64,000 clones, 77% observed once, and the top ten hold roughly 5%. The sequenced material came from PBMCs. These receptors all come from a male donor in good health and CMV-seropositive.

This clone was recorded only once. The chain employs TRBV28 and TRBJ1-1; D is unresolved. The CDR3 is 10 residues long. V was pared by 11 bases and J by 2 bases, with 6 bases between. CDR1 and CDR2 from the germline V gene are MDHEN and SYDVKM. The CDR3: CAGLNTEAFF. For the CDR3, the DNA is TGTGCCGGACTAAACACTGAAGCTTTCTTT.

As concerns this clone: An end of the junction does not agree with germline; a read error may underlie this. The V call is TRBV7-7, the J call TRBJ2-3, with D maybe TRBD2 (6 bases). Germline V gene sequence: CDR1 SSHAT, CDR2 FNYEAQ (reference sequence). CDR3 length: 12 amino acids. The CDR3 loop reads CASSILGGTQYF. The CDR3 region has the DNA TGTGCTAGCAGCATCCTGGGAGGCACGCAGTATTTT.

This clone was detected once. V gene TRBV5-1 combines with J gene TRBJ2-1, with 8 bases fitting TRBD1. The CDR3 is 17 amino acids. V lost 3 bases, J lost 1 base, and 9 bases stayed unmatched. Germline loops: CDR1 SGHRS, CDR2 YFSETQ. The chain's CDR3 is CASSSLGTGVSYNEQFF. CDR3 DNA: TGCGCCAGCAGCTCCTTAGGGACAGGCGTTTCCTACAATGAGCAGTTCTTC.

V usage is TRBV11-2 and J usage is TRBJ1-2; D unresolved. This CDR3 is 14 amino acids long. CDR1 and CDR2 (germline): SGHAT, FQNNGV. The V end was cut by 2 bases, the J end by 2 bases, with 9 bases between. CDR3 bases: TGTGCCAGCAGCTTAAACCCCGGGAACTATGGCTACACCTTC. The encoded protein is CASSLNPGNYGYTF.

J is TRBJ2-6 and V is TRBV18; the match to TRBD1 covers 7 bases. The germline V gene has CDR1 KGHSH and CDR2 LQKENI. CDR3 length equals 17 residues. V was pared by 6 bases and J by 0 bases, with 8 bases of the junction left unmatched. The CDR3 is CASSPTGATSGANVLTF. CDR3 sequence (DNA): TGTGCCAGCTCCCCTACAGGGGCTACCTCTGGGGCCAACGTCCTGACTTTC.

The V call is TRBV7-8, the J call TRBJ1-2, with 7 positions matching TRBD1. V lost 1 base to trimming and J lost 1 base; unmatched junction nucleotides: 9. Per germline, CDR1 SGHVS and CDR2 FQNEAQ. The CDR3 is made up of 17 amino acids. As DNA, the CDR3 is TGTGCCAGCAGCTTAGGAGGGACAGCCTACCTTAACTATGGCTACACCTTC. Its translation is CASSLGGTAYLNYGYTF.

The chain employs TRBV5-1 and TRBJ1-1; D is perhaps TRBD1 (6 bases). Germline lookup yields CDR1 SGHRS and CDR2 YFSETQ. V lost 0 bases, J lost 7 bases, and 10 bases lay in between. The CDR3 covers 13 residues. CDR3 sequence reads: CASSLVRTDEAFF. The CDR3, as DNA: TGCGCCAGCAGCTTGGTAAGGACAGATGAAGCTTTCTTT.

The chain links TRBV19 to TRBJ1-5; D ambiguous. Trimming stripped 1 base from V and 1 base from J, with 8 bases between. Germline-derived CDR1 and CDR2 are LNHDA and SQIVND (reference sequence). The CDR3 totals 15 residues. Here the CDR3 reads CASSIGSGSNQPQHF. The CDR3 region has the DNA TGTGCCAGTAGTATAGGGAGTGGAAGCAATCAGCCCCAGCATTTT.

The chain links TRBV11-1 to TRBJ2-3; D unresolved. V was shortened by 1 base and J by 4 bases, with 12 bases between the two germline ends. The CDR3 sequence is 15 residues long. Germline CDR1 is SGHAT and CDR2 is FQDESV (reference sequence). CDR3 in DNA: TGTGCCAGCAGCTTAGAGGAACAGCTCGCAGATACGCAGTATTTT. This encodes CASSLEEQLADTQYF.

CDR3 in amino acids: CASSTLQGASPLHF. CDR3 DNA sequence: TGTGCCAGCAGTACTCTACAGGGGGCATCACCCCTCCACTTT. This sequence joins TRBV28 and TRBJ1-6, with TRBD1 identical over 9 bases. The V gene's germline CDR1 is MDHEN and CDR2 SYDVKM. CDR3 length: 14 amino acids. With V trimmed by 5 bases and J by 10 bases, 6 bases remained unmatched.

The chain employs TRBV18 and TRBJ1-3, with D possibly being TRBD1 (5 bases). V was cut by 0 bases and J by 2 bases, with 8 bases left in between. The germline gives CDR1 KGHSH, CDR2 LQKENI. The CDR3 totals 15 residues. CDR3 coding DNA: TGTGCCAGCTCACCACCAGGGGCAACTGGAAACACCATATATTTT. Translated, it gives CASSPPGATGNTIYF. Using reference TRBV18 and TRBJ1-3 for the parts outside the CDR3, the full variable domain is NAGVMQNPRHLVRRRGQEARLRCSPMKGHSHVYWYRQLPEEGLKFMVYLQKENIIDESGMPKERFSAEFPKEGPSILRIQQVVRGDSAAYFCASSPPGATGNTIYFGEGSWLTVV.

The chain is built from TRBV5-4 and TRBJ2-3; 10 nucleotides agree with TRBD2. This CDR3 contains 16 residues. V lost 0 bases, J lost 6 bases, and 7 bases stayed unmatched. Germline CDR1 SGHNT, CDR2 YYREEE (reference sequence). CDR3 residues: CASSLELAGLGDTQYF. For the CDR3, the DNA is TGTGCCAGCAGCTTGGAACTAGCGGGGTTGGGGGATACGCAGTATTTT.

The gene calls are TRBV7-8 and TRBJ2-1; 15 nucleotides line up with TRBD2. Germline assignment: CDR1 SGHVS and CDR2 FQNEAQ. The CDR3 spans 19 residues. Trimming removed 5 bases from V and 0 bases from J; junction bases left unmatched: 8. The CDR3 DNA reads TGTGCCAGCAGCCCGGGACTAGCGGGGGGTTTATCCTCCTACAATGAGCAGTTCTTC. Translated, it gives CASSPGLAGGLSSYNEQFF.

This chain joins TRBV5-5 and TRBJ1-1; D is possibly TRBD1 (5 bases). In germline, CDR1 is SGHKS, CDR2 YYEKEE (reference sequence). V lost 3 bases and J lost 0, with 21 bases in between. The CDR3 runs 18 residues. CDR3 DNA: TGTGCCAGCAGCTCCTTTTTTGGGACTGCTGCTTTGAACACTGAAGCTTTCTTT. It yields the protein CASSSFFGTAALNTEAFF.

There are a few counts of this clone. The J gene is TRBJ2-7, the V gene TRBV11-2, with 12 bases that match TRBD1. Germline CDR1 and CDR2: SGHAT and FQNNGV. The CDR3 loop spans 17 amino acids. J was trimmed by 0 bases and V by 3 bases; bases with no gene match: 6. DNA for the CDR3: TGTGCCAGCAGCTTCGGGACAGGGGGCCCGAGCTCCTACGAGCAGTACTTC. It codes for CASSFGTGGPSSYEQYF. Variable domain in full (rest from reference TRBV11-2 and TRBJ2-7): EAGVAQSPRYKIIEKRQSVAFWCNPISGHATLYWYQQILGQGPKLLIQFQNNGVVDDSQLPKDRFSAERLKGVDSTLKIQPAKLEDSAVYLCASSFGTGGPSSYEQYFGPGTRLTVT.

In DNA form, the CDR3 reads TGCGCCAGCAGCCAAGAACTCGGGGGGGAAGCGGGGTACGAGCAGTACTTC. This encodes CASSQELGGEAGYEQYF. The V call is TRBV4-1, the J call TRBJ2-7; 8 positions match TRBD2. This CDR3 has 17 amino acids. Germline loops: CDR1 MGHRA, CDR2 YSYEKL. With 0 bases clipped from V and 4 bases from J, the junction kept 11 bases outside the gene matches.

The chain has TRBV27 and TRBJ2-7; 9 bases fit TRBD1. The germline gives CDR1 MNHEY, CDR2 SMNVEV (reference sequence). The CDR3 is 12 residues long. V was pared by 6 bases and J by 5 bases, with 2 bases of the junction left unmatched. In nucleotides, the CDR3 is TGTGCCAGCAGGGGACAGGGTAACGAGCAGTACTTC. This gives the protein CASRGQGNEQYF.